The 18 T cell receptor beta chains in this list originate from one sample, sequenced in a study of CD8 T cells in ankylosing spondylitis. General study points: In ankylosing spondylitis blood, a motif of eight highly homologous TCR beta variants appeared characteristic.

TCRdb re-called the 5' RACE reads with MiXCR, one entry per CDR3 protein. This sample carries almost 400,000 distinct CDR3 sequences, approximately 20% of them seen once, and the ten largest clones take approximately 15%. The antigens these receptors bind are not known. Source material: blood, either unsorted or a sorted T cell fraction (not recorded which). These receptors were collected from a male donor with ankylosing spondylitis.

At least ten counts were recorded for this clonotype. The chain uses TRBV29-1 and TRBJ2-5; 9 positions agree with TRBD2. This CDR3 spans 15 amino acids. The trim removed 7 bases at V and 1 base at J, leaving 10 bases unmatched. Germline CDR1 and CDR2: SQVTM and ANQGSEA. The CDR3 DNA follows: TGCAGCGGTTTTGGACTAGCGCAAACCCAAGAGACCCAGTACTTC. Its protein is CSGFGLAQTQETQYF. Variable domain in full (rest from reference TRBV29-1 and TRBJ2-5): SAVISQKPSRDICQRGTSLTIQCQVDSQVTMMFWYRQQPGQSLTLIATANQGSEATYESGFVIDKFPISRPNLTFSTLTVSNMSPEDSSIYLCSGFGLAQTQETQYFGPGTRLLVL.

There are a few counts of this clonotype. The rearrangement uses TRBV3-1 and TRBJ2-1; TRBD2 aligns across 8 bases. The CDR3 spans 16 residues. Germline lookup yields CDR1 LGHDT and CDR2 YNNKEL (reference sequence). The ends lost 1 base at V and 4 bases at J; junction bases unmatched: 6. The CDR3 here is CASSQASGWFYNEQFF. Written as DNA, the CDR3 is TGTGCCAGCAGCCAAGCTAGCGGGTGGTTTTACAATGAGCAGTTCTTC.

This clonotype was seen a few times. V and J are TRBV24-1 and TRBJ2-1; 7 bases agree with TRBD1. Trimming cost V 5 bases and J 3 bases; bases outside gene matches: 9. The CDR3 loop spans 16 amino acids. Germline CDR1 and CDR2: KGHDR and SFDVKD. The chain's CDR3 is CATSGRAGGNYNEQFF. The CDR3 bases are TGTGCCACCAGTGGTCGGGCAGGGGGTAACTACAATGAGCAGTTCTTC.

The chain links TRBV4-1 to TRBJ1-4; D is unresolved. Per the germline V gene, CDR1 is MGHRA and CDR2 is YSYEKL. This CDR3 is 15 amino acids long. Between the trimmed V and J ends, which lost 0 bases and 9 bases, there was a span of 14 bases. For the CDR3, the DNA is TGCGCCAGCAGCCAAGATGCGGGCGCGCTACAAAAACTGTTTTTT. The encoded protein is CASSQDAGALQKLFF.

As to this clonotype: A much larger clone sits a single nucleotide away, making a read error possible. V and J are TRBV20-1 and TRBJ2-1, with TRBD1 identical over 10 bases. CDR3 size: 15 residues. Germline CDR1 and CDR2: DFQATT and SNEGSKA (reference sequence). With V trimmed by 6 bases and J by 6 bases, 11 bases remained unmatched. The CDR3 region is CSADPRTGGFNEQFF. The CDR3 region has the DNA TGCAGTGCCGATCCCCGGACAGGGGGTTTCAATGAGCAGTTCTTC.

The rearrangement links TRBV5-1 to TRBJ2-3, with 9 bases that match TRBD2. Germline loops: CDR1 SGHRS, CDR2 YFSETQ. The CDR3 spans 16 residues. V lost 0 bases and J lost 8; bases outside the gene matches: 10. The CDR3 loop reads CASSLEGLAGSGTQYF. The CDR3 DNA is TGCGCCAGCAGCTTGGAAGGCCTAGCGGGATCGGGTACGCAGTATTTT.

The chain joins TRBV5-1 to TRBJ1-2, with D uncertain. CDR3 size: 13 residues. Trimming pared 2 bases from V and 7 bases from J, leaving 12 bases between. CDR1 and CDR2 (germline): SGHRS, YFSETQ. The CDR3 here is CASSFSVLSGYTF. The CDR3 DNA reads as TGCGCCAGCAGCTTTAGTGTGTTGAGTGGCTACACCTTC.

The chain is built from TRBV5-1 and TRBJ1-6; D gene ambiguous. Germline values: CDR1 SGHRS, CDR2 YFSETQ. The CDR3 has 13 residues. Trimming pared 7 bases from V and 9 bases from J, leaving 14 bases between. The CDR3 loop is CASALEVGSPLHF. The CDR3 nucleotides are TGCGCCAGCGCCCTTGAGGTCGGTTCACCCCTCCACTTT.

The chain joins TRBV6-1 to TRBJ1-5; D ambiguous. The germline gives CDR1 MNHNS, CDR2 SASEGT. V dropped 6 bases and J dropped 9 bases, with 18 bases sitting between them. The CDR3 loop spans 14 amino acids. The CDR3 loop is CASRRTSTDPPQHF. The CDR3 DNA is TGTGCCAGCAGACGGACGTCTACGGACCCGCCCCAGCATTTT.

This clonotype was counted between two and nine times. CDR3 residues: CASSVGGRLETQYF. As DNA, the CDR3 is TGTGCCAGCAGTGTTGGAGGCCGATTGGAGACCCAGTACTTC. The rearrangement joins TRBV25-1 to TRBJ2-5; D is possibly TRBD2 (5 bases). V shed 4 bases and J shed 5 bases, with 14 bases lying between them. Germline V gene data show CDR1 as MGHDK and CDR2 as SYGVNS. This CDR3 is built from 14 residues.

In its sample, this clonotype was seen a few times. The chain links TRBV5-1 to TRBJ2-5; D not certain. Germline V gene lookup returns CDR1 SGHRS and CDR2 YFSETQ. The V end was cut by 0 bases, the J end by 4 bases, with 10 bases between. The CDR3 length is 14 residues. As DNA, the CDR3 is TGCGCCAGCAGCTTGGGGGTGACCCGAGAGACCCAGTACTTC. Protein sequence: CASSLGVTRETQYF.

J is TRBJ2-3 and V is TRBV7-9, with 8 bases fitting TRBD1. The junction had 6 bases not matched to a gene; V was cut back by 10 bases and J by 3 bases. The CDR3 spans 13 residues. Looked up from germline, CDR1 is SEHNR and CDR2 is FQNEAQ (reference sequence). The CDR3 is CAIPDRATDTQYF. The DNA of the CDR3 is TGTGCCATTCCGGACAGGGCGACAGATACGCAGTATTTT.

In this sample, this clonotype turned up a few times. The chain is built from TRBV10-3 and TRBJ2-5; the D gene is possibly TRBD1 (6 bases). The CDR3 contains 14 residues. Germline CDR1 and CDR2: ENHRY and SYGVKD. Trimming cost V 10 bases and J 2 bases, with 17 bases left between them. The CDR3 protein is CATSPGQLQETQYF. In DNA, the CDR3 is TGTGCCACCTCCCCCGGACAGTTACAAGAGACCCAGTACTTC.

The chain uses TRBV20-1 and TRBJ1-5; TRBD1 agrees at 8 bases. From germline, CDR1 is DFQATT and CDR2 SNEGSKA (reference sequence). The V and J ends lost 1 base and 4 bases, in that order; junction bases with no gene match: 6. This CDR3 comprises 15 residues. In nucleotides, the CDR3 is TGCAGTGCTAGAGGGGGACAGGCGTCAAATCAGCCCCAGCATTTT. Translation gives CSARGGQASNQPQHF.

V and J are TRBV29-1 and TRBJ2-7, with D unresolved. The CDR3 is 13 residues long. With 7 bases removed from V and 2 bases from J, the gap between germline ends came to 15 bases. CDR1 is SQVTM, CDR2 ANQGSEA, per germline. The CDR3 protein is CSASSTEAYEQYF. As DNA, the CDR3 is TGCAGCGCCTCGTCCACAGAGGCCTACGAGCAGTACTTC.

This clonotype was seen a few times. The genes are TRBV27 and TRBJ2-1; 8 bases align to TRBD2. Germline CDR1 and CDR2: MNHEY and SMNVEV (reference sequence). This CDR3 is built from 15 residues. V shed 5 bases, J shed 5 bases, and the junction held 8 bases outside the gene matches. The chain's CDR3 is CASSPGLDLNNEQFF. In DNA form, the CDR3 reads TGTGCCAGCAGTCCGGGACTAGATTTGAACAATGAGCAGTTCTTC.

J is TRBJ2-1 and V is TRBV20-1; D not resolved. V was cut by 5 bases and J by 1 base, with 12 bases left in between. CDR3 length: 14 amino acids. Germline loops: CDR1 DFQATT, CDR2 SNEGSKA (reference sequence). The CDR3 spells CSAHELRSYNEQFF. The DNA of the CDR3 is TGCAGTGCTCACGAACTTCGGTCCTACAATGAGCAGTTCTTC.

Note on this clonotype: Mismatch with germline at one junction end may stem from a read error. The CDR3, as DNA: TGCACCAGCAGCTCACCAGGGGGCGGGGAGGAGACCCAGTACTTC. Protein sequence: CTSSSPGGGEETQYF. The chain carries TRBV5-1 and TRBJ2-5; 8 positions match TRBD1. The CDR3 is made up of 15 amino acids. CDR1 and CDR2 (germline): SGHRS, YFSETQ.